This T cell receptor (beta chain) derives from a study of T cells after yellow fever vaccination. Trimming removed 7 bases from V and 4 bases from J; junction bases left unmatched: 9. This CDR3 contains 14 residues. Notes on the study in general: Weaker overall was a secondary response that nonetheless peaked faster, on day 5 versus 15.

Via MiXCR, TCRdb re-called the 5' RACE reads, giving one row per CDR3 protein. The sample includes about 310,000 distinct CDR3 sequences, approximately 3.8% of them seen just once. Points on this clonotype: Its antigen remains unidentified.

Source: PBMCs, taken on the day of the yellow fever booster vaccination. The sequence was obtained from a man between 18 and 35 years old who received the YFV17D yellow fever vaccine. The J gene is TRBJ1-2, the V gene TRBV12-3 or TRBV12-4; 7 positions agree with TRBD1. The CDR3 nucleotides are TGTGCCAGCACGCTACGACAGGGCGTCTATGGCTACACCTTC. Translated, it gives CASTLRQGVYGYTF.